This TCR beta chain was profiled in a study of T-cell reconstitution after alpha-beta-depleted transplantation in children. It was with unique molecular identifiers that the TCRbeta library was prepared. MiXCR, run by TCRdb on the PCR reads, gives a single entry per CDR3 protein. The data contain a few hundred thousand distinct CDR3 sequences, 43% of them singletons. Points from the study as a whole: Reportedly, alpha-beta T cells present about two months post-transplant originated from several hundred expanded clones of graft origin. T-cell counts and diversity were attributed mostly to newly produced T cells one year after transplant. The high TCRbeta diversity at day 60 in some patients came from surviving recipient T cells and thymic progenitors.

As concerns this clonotype: What it recognizes is unknown.

The CDR3 runs 14 residues. The germline gives CDR1 MDHEN, CDR2 SYDVKM. V was shortened by 7 bases and J by 1 base, with 12 bases between the two germline ends. This specimen consisted of PBMCs, obtained before TCRalphabeta/CD19-depleted stem cell transplant. The rearrangement joins TRBV28 to TRBJ2-3, with TRBD2 as a possible D gene (5 bases). This clonotype originated in a girl aged 2 to 10 with aplastic anemia, due to receive a stem cell transplant. The CDR3 region has the DNA TGTGCCAGCACCGTCACCGGGGGCACAGATACGCAGTATTTT. Translation: CASTVTGGTDTQYF.